The rows below give T cell receptor beta chains drawn from one sample of a study of tumor-infiltrating lymphocytes in primary liver carcinoma. TCRdb re-derived calls from the multiplex PCR reads in MiXCR, one entry per CDR3 protein. The table lists roughly 100,000 distinct CDR3 sequences, approximately 78% of them singletons. The material sequenced was liver tumor tissue from sampling region 3. The origin of the receptors is a man between 35 and 55 years old with primary liver carcinoma and hepatitis B virus infection. Each CDR3 is given with its conserved first and last residue.

TRBJ1-5 | TRBV29-1 | CSIDKGPHNQPQHF
TRBJ1-5 | TRBV11-2 | CASSLAEGDNQPQHF
TRBJ2-3 | TRBV29-1 | CSAEGTSVTSADTQYF
TRBJ2-2 | TRBV10-1 | CATRASGIVGELFF
TRBJ2-7 | TRBV12-3/TRBV12-4 | CDSSRLSGEYEQYF
TRBJ2-5 | TRBV12-3/TRBV12-4 | CANSLGTASRTQYF
TRBJ2-4 | TRBV11-2 | CAIPGTSGTKNIQYF
TRBJ2-7 | TRBV4-1 | CASSPLGGKGYVQYF
TRBJ2-5 | TRBV6-1 | CDSRVRGTSSRETQCF
TRBJ2-3 | TRBV14 | CANSRGYTDTQYF
TRBJ2-1 | TRBV11-2 | CASTPDGNYIEQFF
TRBJ1-3 | TRBV6-5 | CANSITGTVNSGNTIYF
TRBJ2-5 | TRBV20-1 | CSAKTESRETQYF
TRBJ2-2 | TRBV11-2 | CVSSTDSDTGKLFF
TRBJ2-3 | TRBV10-3 | CAISESLARGPRTDTQYF
TRBJ1-2 | TRBV7-9 | CASSWAGDSYGYTF
TRBJ2-3 | TRBV11-2 | CASSLEERRSDTQYF
TRBJ1-4 | TRBV5-6 | CASSLTGRTNEKLFF
TRBJ2-7 | TRBV2 | CANNTPGQVYEQYF
TRBJ2-1 | TRBV29-1 | CTVDVSRANTNEQFF
TRBJ2-7 | TRBV11-2 | CSSSLRWKGENEKYF
TRBJ2-1 | TRBV4-3 | CASSLDWGGNEQFF
TRBJ2-1 | TRBV11-2 | CASSLFRSALGDEQFF
TRBJ1-4 | TRBV5-1 | CASSLGGQGGEKLFF
TRBJ2-5 | TRBV11-2 | CTSSLTPHDGETQYF
TRBJ2-4 | TRBV28 | CASSGTVAKNIQYF
TRBJ2-1 | TRBV6-1 | CASSKAGVEQFF
TRBJ1-2 | TRBV24-1 | CASNDFWWGYTF
TRBJ1-5 | TRBV6-1 | CTSSEAREKAPQHF
TRBJ1-3 | TRBV4-3 | CANSQAATGGGKTIYF
TRBJ2-3 | TRBV28 | CASLTRVSSTDTHYF
TRBJ2-5 | TRBV29-1 | CSVETDRGRAETRYF
TRBJ1-1 | TRBV10-3 | CTISEFNTANTEAFF
TRBJ2-2 | TRBV4-2 | CASSQDLSEKTGELYF
TRBJ2-1 | TRBV6-1 | CASSEGTGESNKQFF
TRBJ2-5 | TRBV11-2 | CVSSPWSAPGVTQYF
TRBJ2-1 | TRBV7-9 | CAINEKGGESYNEQFF